A single sample gave rise to the 8 T cell receptor beta chains below, sequenced in a study of blood T cells in healthy people across ages. Together with a sample-barcoded 5' primer, a J-beta primer mix was included in a second PCR lasting about 7 to 11 cycles. Via MiXCR, TCRdb re-called the 5' RACE reads, giving one row per CDR3 protein. Of 800,000 to 1,300,000 distinct CDR3 sequences in the sample, around 27% were seen once. These records were also assigned to another study, of T cells of mothers and their children.

The source material was blood. The receptors stem from a girl aged 2-10 years in good health.

This clonotype was counted a few times. V gene TRBV27 combines with J gene TRBJ1-5, with a possible D match to TRBD1 (5 bases). The V gene's germline CDR1 is MNHEY and CDR2 SMNVEV (reference sequence). Trimming stripped 5 bases from V and 1 base from J, with 15 bases between. The CDR3 is made up of 16 amino acids. CDR3 in amino acids: CASSPGLNGSNQPQHF. The CDR3 DNA is TGTGCCAGCAGTCCGGGACTTAATGGGAGCAATCAGCCCCAGCATTTT.

The chain joins TRBV7-2 to TRBJ2-5; no definite D call. Between the trimmed V and J ends, which lost 1 base and 2 bases, there was a span of 11 bases. Germline V gene data show CDR1 as SGHTA and CDR2 as FQGNSA. CDR3 length: 15 residues. CDR3: CASSLDPAAQETQYF. The CDR3 nucleotides are TGTGCCAGCAGCTTAGACCCCGCAGCGCAAGAGACCCAGTACTTC. The full variable domain, completed using reference TRBV7-2 and TRBJ2-5, is GAGVSQSPSNKVTEKGKDVELRCDPISGHTALYWYRQSLGQGLEFLIYFQGNSAPDKSGLPSDRFSAERTGGSVSTLTIQRTQQEDSAVYLCASSLDPAAQETQYFGPGTRLLVL.

This clonotype has a handful of counts. CDR3 residues: CATSRGSDIADTQYF. The CDR3 region has the DNA TGTGCCACCAGCAGAGGTAGCGATATTGCAGATACGCAGTATTTT. This chain uses TRBV15 with TRBJ2-3; TRBD2 might be the D (5 bases). From germline, CDR1 is LNHNV and CDR2 YYDKDF (reference sequence). This CDR3 has 15 amino acids. Trimming shortened V by 1 base and J by 4 bases, and 12 bases separated the two germline ends.

The J gene is TRBJ2-3, the V gene TRBV20-1, with D unresolved. Germline lookup yields CDR1 DFQATT and CDR2 SNEGSKA (reference sequence). The CDR3 runs to 13 residues. The ends were cut back, 5 bases at V and 2 bases at J, with 11 bases in the middle. Written as DNA, the CDR3 is TGCAGTGCTCCCTATGGGTCCACAGATACGCAGTATTTT. Translation gives CSAPYGSTDTQYF.

In its sample, this clonotype was seen a few times. This chain joins TRBV27 and TRBJ2-2, with D possibly being TRBD2 (5 bases). CDR1 and CDR2 (germline): MNHEY, SMNVEV (reference sequence). V was clipped by 4 bases and J by 3 bases, with 15 bases between them. The CDR3 is 16 residues long. The CDR3 sequence is CASSYSWRYHTGELFF. The CDR3 coding sequence is TGTGCCAGCAGTTACTCGTGGAGGTATCACACCGGGGAGCTGTTTTTT.

The sample holds a few counts of this clonotype. This chain joins TRBV29-1 and TRBJ2-5; D uncertain. The better agreement between TRBJ2-1 and the DNA end casts doubt on the J call. The CDR3 has 13 residues. Germline V gene data show CDR1 as SQVTM and CDR2 as ANQGSEA. DNA for the CDR3: TGCAGCGTTATTTTGGGTGCCTACAATGAGCAGTTCTTC. Translating it yields CSVILGAYNEQFF.

Only a few counts were recorded for this clonotype. The chain links TRBV27 to TRBJ2-1, with 9 bases matching TRBD1. With the DNA end fitting TRBJ2-5 better, the J assignment may be wrong. CDR3 length: 15 amino acids. Germline CDR1 is MNHEY and CDR2 is SMNVEV (reference sequence). For the CDR3, the DNA is TGTGCCAGCAGTTTATACAGGGGGCTCGGGGAGACCCAGTACTTC. It is translated as CASSLYRGLGETQYF.

This clonotype showed up just a few times. The rearrangement links TRBV5-1 to TRBJ1-1; D is uncertain. V shed 4 bases and J shed 1 base, with 8 bases lying between them. Germline assignment: CDR1 SGHRS and CDR2 YFSETQ. The CDR3 has 13 amino acids. In DNA, the CDR3 is TGCGCCAGCAGCCCCCATTGGAACACTGAAGCTTTCTTT. Amino acids: CASSPHWNTEAFF.